This T cell receptor (beta chain) was observed in a study of identifying expanded T cells in peripheral blood. Collection occurred without any documented infections or immune events in donors. The V end was cut by 4 bases, the J end by 4 bases, with 7 bases between. The CDR3 is 12 residues long. CDR1 and CDR2 (germline): MDHEN, SYDVKM. Some clones are missing from TCRdb's copy, which holds only in-frame ones; the method was immunoSEQ multiplex PCR. The table shows 50,000 to 65,000 clones, with under 85% occurring only once. The sequence was collected from a person aged 18 to 75 in good health. Material for sequencing was blood. The rearrangement links TRBV28 to TRBJ1-2, with D uncertain. The CDR3: CASSYGIYGYTF. In nucleotides, the CDR3 is TGTGCCAGCAGTTATGGAATCTATGGCTACACCTTC.